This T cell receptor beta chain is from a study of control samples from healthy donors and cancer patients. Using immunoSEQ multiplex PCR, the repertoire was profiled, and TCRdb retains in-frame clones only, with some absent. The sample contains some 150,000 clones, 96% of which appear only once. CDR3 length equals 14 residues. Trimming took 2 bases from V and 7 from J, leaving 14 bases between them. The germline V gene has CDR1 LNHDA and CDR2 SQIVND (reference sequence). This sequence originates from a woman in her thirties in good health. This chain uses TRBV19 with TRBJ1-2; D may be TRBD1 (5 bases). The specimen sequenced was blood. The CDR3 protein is CASSITAGTGGYTF. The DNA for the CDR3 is TGTGCCAGTAGTATAACCGCAGGGACTGGTGGCTACACCTTC.